Listed here is a single T cell receptor (beta chain). The target antigen is unknown. TCRdb passed the 5' RACE reads through MiXCR, listing each CDR3 protein once. The sample yields about 480,000 distinct CDR3 sequences, 14% seen once. These data originate in a study of identical twins. The CDR3 contains 13 residues. The V end was cut by 6 bases, the J end by 4 bases, with 6 bases between. Germline V lookup: CDR1 KGHDR, CDR2 SFDVKD. Overall study results and limits: Modeled out-of-frame TCR alpha sharing in monozygotic twins fell below observed levels.

The same data also contributed to another study, on yellow fever vaccine responses in identical twins.

Sequencing input: CD4+ T cells sorted from blood. The V call is TRBV24-1, the J call TRBJ2-6; unclear D gene. This receptor was taken from a young woman in good health. CDR3 amino acids: CATSSSGANVLTF. The CDR3 DNA follows: TGTGCCACCAGTTCGTCCGGGGCCAACGTCCTGACTTTC.